This T cell receptor beta chain was identified during a study of T-cell reconstitution after alpha-beta-depleted transplantation in children. Whole-study results and caveats: By about two months after transplant, alpha-beta T cells reportedly arose from several hundred graft clones that had expanded. Several patients had high TCRbeta diversity at day 60; it came from surviving recipient T cells and thymic progenitors. T-cell numbers and diversity, one year after transplant, stemmed largely from T cells that were newly produced.

This sample's TCRbeta library carried unique molecular identifier barcodes. A single record per CDR3 protein comes from TCRdb applying MiXCR to the PCR reads. The sample lists roughly 240,000 distinct CDR3 sequences; approximately 8% were seen once. The CDR3 length is 17 residues. Per germline, CDR1 MGHDK and CDR2 SYGVNS. Trimming cost V 6 bases and J 5 bases; bases outside gene matches: 8. The sample holds many counts of this clonotype. Antigen specificity is unknown. The source is a male patient aged 5 to 17 who had a stem cell transplant for acute lymphoblastic leukemia, so the T cells may come from the graft donor. The chain uses TRBV25-1 and TRBJ2-2; 14 bases match TRBD2. This sample comprised PBMCs, mostly from graft donor cells, obtained 180 days after TCRalphabeta/CD19-depleted stem cell transplant. The CDR3 here is CASRTSGRAIGTGELFF. In nucleotides, the CDR3 is TGTGCCAGCAGGACTAGCGGGAGGGCCATAGGGACCGGGGAGCTGTTTTTT.